A single T cell receptor beta chain is shown here with its context. Measured with immunoSEQ multiplex PCR; TCRdb has only the in-frame clones, and not every one. Counted here are 120,000 or so clones, approximately 85% occurring once; the ten biggest clones make up approximately 6.6%. The sample originates from a study of blood T cell repertoires in COVID-19. For the study at large: Italy, Spain and the United States were the sources of the convalescent and acute COVID-19 samples. T cells, B-cell-depleted T cells, or PBMCs provided the cDNA or gDNA that served as material.

This CDR3 spans 17 amino acids. Germline V lookup: CDR1 SGHRS, CDR2 YFSETQ. The V end lost 0 bases, the J end lost 1 base, and 16 bases lay between the germline ends. Sequencing was done on a sample of peripheral blood. The genes are TRBV5-1 and TRBJ2-5; D might be TRBD2 (7 bases). This clonotype was obtained from a man at least 80 years old with active or convalescent COVID-19. The CDR3 bases are TGCGCCAGCAGCTTGGAGGGCGGGGGCAGGGGCCAAGAGACCCAGTACTTC. It translates to CASSLEGGGRGQETQYF.